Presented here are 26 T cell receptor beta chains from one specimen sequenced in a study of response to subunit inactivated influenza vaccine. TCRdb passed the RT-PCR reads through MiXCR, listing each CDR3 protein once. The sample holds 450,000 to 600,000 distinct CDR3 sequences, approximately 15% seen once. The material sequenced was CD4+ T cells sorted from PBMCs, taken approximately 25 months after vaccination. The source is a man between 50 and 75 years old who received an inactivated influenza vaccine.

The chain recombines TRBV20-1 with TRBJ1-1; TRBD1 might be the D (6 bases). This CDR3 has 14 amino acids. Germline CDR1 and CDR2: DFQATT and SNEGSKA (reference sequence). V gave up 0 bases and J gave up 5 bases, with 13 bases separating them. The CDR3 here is CSAREGGAGTEAFF. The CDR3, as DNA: TGCAGTGCTAGAGAAGGGGGGGCAGGGACTGAAGCTTTCTTT.

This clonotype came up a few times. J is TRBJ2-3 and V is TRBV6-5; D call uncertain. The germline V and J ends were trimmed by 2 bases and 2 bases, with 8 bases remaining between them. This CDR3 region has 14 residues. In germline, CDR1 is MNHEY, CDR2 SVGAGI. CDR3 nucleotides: TGTGCCAGCAGTTACCGGACGTACACAGATACGCAGTATTTT. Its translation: CASSYRTYTDTQYF.

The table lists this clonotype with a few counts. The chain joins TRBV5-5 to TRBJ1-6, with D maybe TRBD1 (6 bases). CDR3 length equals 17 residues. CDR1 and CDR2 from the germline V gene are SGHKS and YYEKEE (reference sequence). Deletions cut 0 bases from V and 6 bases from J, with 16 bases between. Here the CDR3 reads CASSLAGGRVPNSPLHF. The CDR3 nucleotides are TGTGCCAGCAGCTTGGCCGGGGGGCGCGTCCCTAATTCACCCCTCCACTTT.

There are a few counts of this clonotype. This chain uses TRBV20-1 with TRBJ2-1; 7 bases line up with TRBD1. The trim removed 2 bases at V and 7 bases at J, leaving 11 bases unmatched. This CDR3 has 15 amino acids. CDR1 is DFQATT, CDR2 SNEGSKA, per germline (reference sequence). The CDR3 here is CSARPGQQSDNEQFF. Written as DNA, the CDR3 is TGCAGTGCTAGACCGGGACAGCAGAGTGATAATGAGCAGTTCTTC.

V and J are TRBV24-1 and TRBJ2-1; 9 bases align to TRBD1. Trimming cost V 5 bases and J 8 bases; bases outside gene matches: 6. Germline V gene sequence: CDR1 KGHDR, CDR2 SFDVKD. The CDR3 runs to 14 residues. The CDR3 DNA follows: TGTGCCACCAGTGGACAGGGGGTTGTAGATGAGCAGTTCTTC. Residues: CATSGQGVVDEQFF.

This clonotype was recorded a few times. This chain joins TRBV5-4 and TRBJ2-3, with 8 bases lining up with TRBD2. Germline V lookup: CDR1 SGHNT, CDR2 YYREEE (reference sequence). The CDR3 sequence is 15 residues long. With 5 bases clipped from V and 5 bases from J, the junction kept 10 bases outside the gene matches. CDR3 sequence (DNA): TGTGCCAGCAGATCGCCCGGGACTAGTGGAGATACGCAGTATTTT. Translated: CASRSPGTSGDTQYF.

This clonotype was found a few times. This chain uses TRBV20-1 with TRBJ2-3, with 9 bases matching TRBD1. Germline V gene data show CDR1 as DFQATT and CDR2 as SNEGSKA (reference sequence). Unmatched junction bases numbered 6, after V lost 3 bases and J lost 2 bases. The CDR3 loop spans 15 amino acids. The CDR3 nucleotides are TGCAGTGCTAGTCCCGACAGGGGGTTCACAGATACGCAGTATTTT. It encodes CSASPDRGFTDTQYF.

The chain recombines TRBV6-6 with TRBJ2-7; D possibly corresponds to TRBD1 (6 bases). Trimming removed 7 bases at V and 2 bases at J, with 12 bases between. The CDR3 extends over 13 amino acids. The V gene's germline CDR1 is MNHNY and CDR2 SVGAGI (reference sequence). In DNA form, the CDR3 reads TGTGCCAGCAAAGACGGGACAACCTACGAGCAGTACTTC. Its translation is CASKDGTTYEQYF.

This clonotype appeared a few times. The CDR3 coding sequence is TGCAGTGCTAGTAAGGGTGGGAACAACGAGCAGTACTTC. Translated, it gives CSASKGGNNEQYF. The V call is TRBV20-1, the J call TRBJ2-7; no reliable D call. With 3 bases removed from V and 5 bases from J, the gap between germline ends came to 14 bases. The germline CDR1 and CDR2 sequences are DFQATT and SNEGSKA (reference sequence). This CDR3 has 13 residues.

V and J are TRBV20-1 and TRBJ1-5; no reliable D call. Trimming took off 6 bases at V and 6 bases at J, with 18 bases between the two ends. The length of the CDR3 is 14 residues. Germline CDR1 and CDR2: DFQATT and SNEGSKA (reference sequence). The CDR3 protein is CSAFPAGARQPQHF. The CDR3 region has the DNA TGCAGTGCGTTCCCCGCAGGAGCACGTCAGCCCCAGCATTTT.

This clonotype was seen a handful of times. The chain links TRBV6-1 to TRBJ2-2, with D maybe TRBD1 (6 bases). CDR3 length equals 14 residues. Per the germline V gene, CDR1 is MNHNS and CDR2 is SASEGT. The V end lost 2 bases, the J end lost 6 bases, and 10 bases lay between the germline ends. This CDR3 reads CASSEQGRPGELFF. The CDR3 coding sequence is TGTGCCAGCAGTGAACAGGGGCGCCCCGGGGAGCTGTTTTTT.

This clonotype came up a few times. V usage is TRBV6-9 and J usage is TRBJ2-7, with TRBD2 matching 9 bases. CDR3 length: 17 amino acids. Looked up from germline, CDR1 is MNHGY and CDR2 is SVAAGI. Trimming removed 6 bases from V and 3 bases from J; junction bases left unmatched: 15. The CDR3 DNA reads TGTGCCAGCAGCTATACGAATAGCGGGAGAGGGTTCTACGAGCAGTACTTC. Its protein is CASSYTNSGRGFYEQYF.

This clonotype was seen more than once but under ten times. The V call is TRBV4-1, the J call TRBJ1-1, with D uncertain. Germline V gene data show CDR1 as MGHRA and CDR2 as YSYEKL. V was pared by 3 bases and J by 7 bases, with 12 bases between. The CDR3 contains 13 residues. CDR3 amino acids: CASSQDRWREAFF. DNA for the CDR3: TGCGCCAGCAGCCAGGATCGCTGGCGTGAAGCTTTCTTT.

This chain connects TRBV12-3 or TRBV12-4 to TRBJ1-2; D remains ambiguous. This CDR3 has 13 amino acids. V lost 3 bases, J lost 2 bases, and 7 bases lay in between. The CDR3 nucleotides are TGTGCCAGCAGTTTGGAAATGAACTATGGCTACACCTTC. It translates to CASSLEMNYGYTF.

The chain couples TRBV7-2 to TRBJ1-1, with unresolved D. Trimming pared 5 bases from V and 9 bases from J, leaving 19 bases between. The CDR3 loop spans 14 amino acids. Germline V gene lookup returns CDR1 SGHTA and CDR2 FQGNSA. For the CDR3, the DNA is TGTGCCAGCAGCCCCGGCCGAGAATATCGCCAAGCTTTCTTT. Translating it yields CASSPGREYRQAFF.

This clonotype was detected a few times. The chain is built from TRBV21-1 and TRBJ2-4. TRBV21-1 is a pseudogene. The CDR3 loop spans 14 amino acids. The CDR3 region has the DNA TGTGCCAGCAGCCTCAGGCAGGCCAAAAACATTCAGTACTTC. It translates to CASSLRQAKNIQYF.

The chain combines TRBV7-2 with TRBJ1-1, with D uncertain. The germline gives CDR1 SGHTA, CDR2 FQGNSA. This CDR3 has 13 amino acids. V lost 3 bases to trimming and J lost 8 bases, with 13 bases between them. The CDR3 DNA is TGTGCCAGCAGCTTTGATCCTTCCCGGGAAGCTTTCTTT. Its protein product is CASSFDPSREAFF. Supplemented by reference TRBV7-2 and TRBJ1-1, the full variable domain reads GAGVSQSPSNKVTEKGKDVELRCDPISGHTALYWYRQSLGQGLEFLIYFQGNSAPDKSGLPSDRFSAERTGGSVSTLTIQRTQQEDSAVYLCASSFDPSREAFFGQGTRLTVV.

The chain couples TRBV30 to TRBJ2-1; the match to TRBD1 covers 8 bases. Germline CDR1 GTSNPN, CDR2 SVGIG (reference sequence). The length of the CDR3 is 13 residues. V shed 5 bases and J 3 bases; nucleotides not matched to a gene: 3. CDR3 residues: CAWDRGHYNEQFF. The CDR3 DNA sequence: TGTGCCTGGGACAGGGGCCACTACAATGAGCAGTTCTTC.

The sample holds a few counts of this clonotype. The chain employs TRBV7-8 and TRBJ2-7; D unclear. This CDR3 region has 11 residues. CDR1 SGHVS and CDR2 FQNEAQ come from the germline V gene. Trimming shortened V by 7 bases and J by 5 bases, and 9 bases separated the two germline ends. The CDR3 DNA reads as TGTGCCAGCACCCAAGTCAACGAGCAGTACTTC. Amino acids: CASTQVNEQYF. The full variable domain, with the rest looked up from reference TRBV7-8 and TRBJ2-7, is GAGVSQSPRYKVAKRGQDVALRCDPISGHVSLFWYQQALGQGPEFLTYFQNEAQLDKSGLPSDRFFAERPEGSVSTLKIQRTQQEDSAVYLCASTQVNEQYFGPGTRLTVT.

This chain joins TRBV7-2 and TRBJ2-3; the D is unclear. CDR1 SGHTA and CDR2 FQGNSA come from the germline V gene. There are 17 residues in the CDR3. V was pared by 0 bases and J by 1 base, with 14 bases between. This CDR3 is CASSLAASRWGTDTQYF. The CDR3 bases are TGTGCCAGCAGCTTAGCGGCCAGTCGGTGGGGCACAGATACGCAGTATTTT.

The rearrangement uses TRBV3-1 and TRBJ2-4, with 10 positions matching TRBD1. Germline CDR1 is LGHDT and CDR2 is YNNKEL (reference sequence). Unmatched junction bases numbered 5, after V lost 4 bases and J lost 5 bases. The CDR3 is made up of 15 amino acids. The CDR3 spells CASSRGTGAENIQYF. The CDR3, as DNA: TGTGCCAGCAGCCGAGGGACAGGGGCGGAAAACATTCAGTACTTC.

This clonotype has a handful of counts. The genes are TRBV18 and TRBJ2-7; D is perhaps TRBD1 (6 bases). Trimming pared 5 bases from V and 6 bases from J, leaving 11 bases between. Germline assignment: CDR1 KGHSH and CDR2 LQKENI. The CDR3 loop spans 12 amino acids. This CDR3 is CASSEGQLEQYF. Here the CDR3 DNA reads TGTGCCAGCTCAGAGGGACAACTCGAGCAGTACTTC.

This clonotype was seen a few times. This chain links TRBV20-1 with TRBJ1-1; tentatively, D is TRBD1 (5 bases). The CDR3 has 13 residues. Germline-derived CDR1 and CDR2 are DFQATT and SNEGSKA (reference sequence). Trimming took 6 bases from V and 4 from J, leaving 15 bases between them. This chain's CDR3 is CSATNEGFTEAFF. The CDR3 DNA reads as TGCAGTGCCACAAATGAGGGGTTCACTGAAGCTTTCTTT.

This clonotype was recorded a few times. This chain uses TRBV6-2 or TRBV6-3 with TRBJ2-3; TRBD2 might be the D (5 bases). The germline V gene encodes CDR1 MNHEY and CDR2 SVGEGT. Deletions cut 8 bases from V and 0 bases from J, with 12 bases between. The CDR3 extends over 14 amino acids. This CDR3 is CASPRTGSTDTQYF. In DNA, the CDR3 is TGTGCCAGCCCCCGTACGGGAAGCACAGATACGCAGTATTTT.

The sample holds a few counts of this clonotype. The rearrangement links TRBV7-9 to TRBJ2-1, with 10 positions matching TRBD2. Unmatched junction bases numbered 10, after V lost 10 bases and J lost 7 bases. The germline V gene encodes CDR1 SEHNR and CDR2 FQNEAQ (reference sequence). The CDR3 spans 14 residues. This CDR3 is CATLLAGTFNEQFF. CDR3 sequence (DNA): TGTGCCACCTTACTAGCGGGGACCTTTAATGAGCAGTTCTTC.

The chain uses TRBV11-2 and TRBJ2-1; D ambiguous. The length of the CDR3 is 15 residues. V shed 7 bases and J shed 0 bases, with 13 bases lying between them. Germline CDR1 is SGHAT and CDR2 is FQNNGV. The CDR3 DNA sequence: TGTGCCAGCACCAACTACAGAAGCTCCTACAATGAGCAGTTCTTC. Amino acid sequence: CASTNYRSSYNEQFF.